This paragraph covers one TCR beta chain sequence. Its antigen is unknown. This specimen belongs to a study of cytomegalovirus exposure and HLA in healthy donors. PCR primers comprised 60 Vbeta and 13 Jbeta primers. Some clones are missing from TCRdb's copy, which holds only in-frame ones; the method was immunoSEQ multiplex PCR. The sample lists some 170,000 clones; roughly 79% were seen once. General study points: Likely technical artifact: a cluster of highly shared sequence variants.

CDR3 size: 14 residues. With V trimmed by 4 bases and J by 6 bases, 4 bases remained unmatched. CDR1 and CDR2 (germline): LGHNA, YSLEER. The source is a young woman in good health and CMV-seropositive. This chain joins TRBV4-3 and TRBJ2-1; 9 bases agree with TRBD1. Sequencing was done on a sample of PBMCs. CDR3 DNA: TGCGCCAGCAGCCGAGGGACAGGGAGCAATGAGCAGTTCTTC. Translation gives CASSRGTGSNEQFF.